This entry lists 4 T cell receptor beta chains sequenced from one sample in a study of early T cells in non-severe SARS-CoV-2 infection. TCRdb reprocessed the 5' RACE reads via MiXCR and lists one record per CDR3 protein. The sample yields 35,000 to 50,000 distinct CDR3 sequences, 4.5% to 7% seen once. This specimen was whole blood, taken at baseline. These receptors were obtained from an adult who was a healthcare worker with PCR-confirmed SARS-CoV-2 infection or an uninfected control (not recorded which).

At least ten counts were recorded for this clonotype. The chain is built from TRBV4-3 and TRBJ2-1, with TRBD2 identical over 11 bases. The CDR3 runs to 16 residues. The V segment lost 5 bases and the J segment 1 base; nucleotides outside the gene matches: 4. Germline loops: CDR1 LGHNA, CDR2 YSLEER. Here the CDR3 DNA reads TGCGCCAGCAGCTCAACTAGCGGGGGTTCCTACAATGAGCAGTTCTTC. It is translated as CASSSTSGGSYNEQFF.

This clonotype appeared many times. The V call is TRBV7-2, the J call TRBJ2-7; the match to TRBD2 covers 8 bases. This CDR3 is built from 14 residues. Germline V CDR1 and CDR2: SGHTA, FQGNSA. The ends lost 1 base at V and 4 bases at J; junction bases unmatched: 3. The CDR3 protein is CASSLGTSLYEQYF. The CDR3 DNA reads TGTGCCAGCAGCTTAGGGACTAGCTTGTACGAGCAGTACTTC.

Ten or more counts support this clonotype. The chain carries TRBV29-1 and TRBJ1-1; no reliable D call. V lost 4 bases, J lost 2 bases, and 11 bases lay in between. CDR3 length: 13 amino acids. Germline V gene sequence: CDR1 SQVTM, CDR2 ANQGSEA. CDR3 sequence: CSVARLTNTEAFF. The CDR3 bases are TGCAGCGTTGCCAGGTTAACAAACACTGAAGCTTTCTTT.

The genes are TRBV5-1 and TRBJ2-7; 15 nucleotides match TRBD2. Germline lookup yields CDR1 SGHRS and CDR2 YFSETQ. The CDR3 length is 15 residues. V shed 4 bases, J shed 7 bases, and the junction held 6 bases outside the gene matches. CDR3 DNA: TGCGCCAGCAGCCCCGGACTAGCGGGAGGGCTTGAGCAGTACTTC. Its protein is CASSPGLAGGLEQYF.